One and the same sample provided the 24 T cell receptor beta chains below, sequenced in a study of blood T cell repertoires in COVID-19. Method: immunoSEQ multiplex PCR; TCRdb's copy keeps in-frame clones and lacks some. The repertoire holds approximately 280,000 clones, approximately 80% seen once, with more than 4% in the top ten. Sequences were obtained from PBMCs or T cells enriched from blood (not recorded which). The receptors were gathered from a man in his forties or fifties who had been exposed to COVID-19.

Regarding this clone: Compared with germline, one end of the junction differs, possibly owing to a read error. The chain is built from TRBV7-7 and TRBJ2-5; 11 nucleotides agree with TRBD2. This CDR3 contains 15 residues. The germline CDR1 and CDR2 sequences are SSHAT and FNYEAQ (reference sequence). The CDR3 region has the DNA TGTGCTAGCAGCTCCACACTAGCGGGGGCGGGGACCCAGTACTTC. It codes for CASSSTLAGAGTQYF.

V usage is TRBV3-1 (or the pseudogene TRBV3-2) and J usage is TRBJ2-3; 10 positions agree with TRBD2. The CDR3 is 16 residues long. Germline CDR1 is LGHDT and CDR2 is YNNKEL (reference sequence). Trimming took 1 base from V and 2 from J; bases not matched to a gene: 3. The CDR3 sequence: CASSQGGLAFTDTQYF. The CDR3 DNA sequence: TGTGCCAGCAGCCAAGGGGGACTAGCGTTCACAGATACGCAGTATTTT.

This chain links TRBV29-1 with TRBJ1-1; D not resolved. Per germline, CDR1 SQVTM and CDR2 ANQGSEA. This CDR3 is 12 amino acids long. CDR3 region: CSHIRGNTEAFF. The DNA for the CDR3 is TGCAGTCACATACGGGGGAACACTGAAGCTTTCTTT.

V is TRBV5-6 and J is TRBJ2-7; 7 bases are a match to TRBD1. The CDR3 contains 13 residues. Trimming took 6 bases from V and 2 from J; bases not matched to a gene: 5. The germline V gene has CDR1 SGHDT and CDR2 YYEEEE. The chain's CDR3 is CASNLGGTYEQYF. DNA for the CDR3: TGTGCCAGCAACTTAGGGGGCACCTACGAGCAGTACTTC. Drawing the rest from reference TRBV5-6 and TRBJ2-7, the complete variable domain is DAGVTQSPTHLIKTRGQQVTLRCSPKSGHDTVSWYQQALGQGPQFIFQYYEEEERQRGNFPDRFSGHQFPNYSSELNVNALLLGDSALYLCASNLGGTYEQYFGPGTRLTVT.

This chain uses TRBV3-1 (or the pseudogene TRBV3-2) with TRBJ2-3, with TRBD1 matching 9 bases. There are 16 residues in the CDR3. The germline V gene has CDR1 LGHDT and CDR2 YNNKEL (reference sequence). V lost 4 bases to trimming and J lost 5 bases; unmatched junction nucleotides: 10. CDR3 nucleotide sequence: TGTGCCAGCAGCCGCCAACAGGGGGCTCGGGGAGATACGCAGTATTTT. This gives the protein CASSRQQGARGDTQYF.

The CDR3 loop reads CASSQTTQFQGGYTF. The CDR3 nucleotides read TGTGCCAGCAGCCAAACGACTCAATTCCAGGGCGGCTACACCTTC. The rearrangement uses TRBV3-1 (or the pseudogene TRBV3-2) and TRBJ1-2, with TRBD1 as a possible D gene (5 bases). V was pared by 2 bases and J by 8 bases, with 18 bases between. The germline V gene encodes CDR1 LGHDT and CDR2 YNNKEL (reference sequence). The CDR3 extends over 15 amino acids.

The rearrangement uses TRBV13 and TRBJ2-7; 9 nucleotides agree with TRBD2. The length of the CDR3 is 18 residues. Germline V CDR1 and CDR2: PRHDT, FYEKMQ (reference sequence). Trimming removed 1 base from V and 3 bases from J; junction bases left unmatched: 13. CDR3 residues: CASSLEAGFSGSVYEQYF. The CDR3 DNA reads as TGTGCCAGCAGCTTAGAAGCGGGTTTTAGCGGGAGTGTCTACGAGCAGTACTTC. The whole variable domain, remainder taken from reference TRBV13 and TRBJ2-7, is AAGVIQSPRHLIKEKRETATLKCYPIPRHDTVYWYQQGPGQDPQFLISFYEKMQSDKGSIPDRFSAQQFSDYHSELNMSSLELGDSALYFCASSLEAGFSGSVYEQYFGPGTRLTVT.

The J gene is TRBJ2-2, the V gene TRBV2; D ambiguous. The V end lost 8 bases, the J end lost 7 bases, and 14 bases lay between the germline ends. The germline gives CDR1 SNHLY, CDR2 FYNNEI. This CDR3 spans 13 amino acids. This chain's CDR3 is CASRGFPDGELFF. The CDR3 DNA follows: TGTGCCAGCCGTGGGTTCCCAGACGGGGAGCTGTTTTTT.

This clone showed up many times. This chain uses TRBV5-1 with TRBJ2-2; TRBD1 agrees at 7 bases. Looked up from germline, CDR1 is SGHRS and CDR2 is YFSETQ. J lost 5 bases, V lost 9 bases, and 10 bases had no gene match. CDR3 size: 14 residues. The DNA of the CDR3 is TGCGCCACCAAAGCATTACAGGGGACCGGGGAGCTGTTTTTT. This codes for CATKALQGTGELFF.

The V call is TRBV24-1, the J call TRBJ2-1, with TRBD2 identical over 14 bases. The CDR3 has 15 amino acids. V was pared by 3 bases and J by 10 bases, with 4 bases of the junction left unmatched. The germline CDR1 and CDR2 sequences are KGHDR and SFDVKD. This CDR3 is CATSDGTSGSWEQFF. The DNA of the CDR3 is TGTGCCACCAGTGATGGGACTAGCGGGAGTTGGGAGCAGTTCTTC.

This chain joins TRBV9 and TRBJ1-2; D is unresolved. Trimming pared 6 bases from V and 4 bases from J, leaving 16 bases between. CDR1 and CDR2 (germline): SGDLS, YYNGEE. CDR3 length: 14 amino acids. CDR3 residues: CASTPGDGSYGYTF. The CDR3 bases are TGTGCCAGCACCCCCGGAGACGGTTCCTATGGCTACACCTTC.

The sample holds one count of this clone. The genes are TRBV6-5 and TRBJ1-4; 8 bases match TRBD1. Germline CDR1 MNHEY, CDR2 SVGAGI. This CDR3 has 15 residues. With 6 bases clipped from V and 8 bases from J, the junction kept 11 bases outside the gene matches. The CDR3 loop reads CASSPRAGGREKLFF. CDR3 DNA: TGTGCCAGCAGCCCCAGGGCAGGGGGCCGAGAAAAACTGTTTTTT.

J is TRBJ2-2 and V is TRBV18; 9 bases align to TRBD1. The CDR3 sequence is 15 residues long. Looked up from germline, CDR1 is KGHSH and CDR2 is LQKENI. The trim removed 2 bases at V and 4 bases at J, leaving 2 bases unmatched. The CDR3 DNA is TGTGCCAGCTCACCAGGGACAGGGCTCACCGGGGAGCTGTTTTTT. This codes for CASSPGTGLTGELFF.

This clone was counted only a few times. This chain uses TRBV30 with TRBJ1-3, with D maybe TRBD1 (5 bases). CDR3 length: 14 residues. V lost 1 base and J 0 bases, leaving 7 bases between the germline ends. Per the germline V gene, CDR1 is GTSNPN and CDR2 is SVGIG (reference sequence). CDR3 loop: CAWSGTNSGNTIYF. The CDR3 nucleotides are TGTGCCTGGAGTGGGACAAACTCTGGAAACACCATATATTTT. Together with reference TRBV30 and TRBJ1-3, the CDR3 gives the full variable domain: SQTIHQWPATLVQPVGSPLSLECTVEGTSNPNLYWYRQAAGRGLQLLFYSVGIGQISSEVPQNLSASRPQDRQFILSSKKLLLSDSGFYLCAWSGTNSGNTIYFGEGSWLTVV.

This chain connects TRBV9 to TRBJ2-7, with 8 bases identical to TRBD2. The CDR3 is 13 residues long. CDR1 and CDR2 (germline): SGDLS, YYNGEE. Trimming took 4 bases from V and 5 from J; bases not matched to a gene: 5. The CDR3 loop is CASSPGTRNEQYF. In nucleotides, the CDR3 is TGTGCCAGCAGCCCCGGGACTAGGAACGAGCAGTACTTC.

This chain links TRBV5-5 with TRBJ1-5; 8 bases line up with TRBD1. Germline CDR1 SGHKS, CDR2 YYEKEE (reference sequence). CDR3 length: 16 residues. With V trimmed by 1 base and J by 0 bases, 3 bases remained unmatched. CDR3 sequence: CASSLYQGASNQPQHF. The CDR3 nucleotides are TGTGCCAGCAGCTTGTATCAGGGGGCTAGCAATCAGCCCCAGCATTTT. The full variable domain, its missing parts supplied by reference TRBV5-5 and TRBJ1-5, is DAGVTQSPTHLIKTRGQQVTLRCSPISGHKSVSWYQQVLGQGPQFIFQYYEKEERGRGNFPDRFSARQFPNYSSELNVNALLLGDSALYLCASSLYQGASNQPQHFGDGTRLSIL.

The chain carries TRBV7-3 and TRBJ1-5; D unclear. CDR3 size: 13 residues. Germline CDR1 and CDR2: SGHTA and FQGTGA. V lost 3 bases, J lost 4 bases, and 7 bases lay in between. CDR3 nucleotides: TGTGCCAGCAGCTTCGGGAGAAATCAGCCCCAGCATTTT. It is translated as CASSFGRNQPQHF. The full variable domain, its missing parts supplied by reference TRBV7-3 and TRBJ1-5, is GAGVSQTPSNKVTEKGKYVELRCDPISGHTALYWYRQSLGQGPEFLIYFQGTGAADDSGLPNDRFFAVRPEGSVSTLKIQRTERGDSAVYLCASSFGRNQPQHFGDGTRLSIL.

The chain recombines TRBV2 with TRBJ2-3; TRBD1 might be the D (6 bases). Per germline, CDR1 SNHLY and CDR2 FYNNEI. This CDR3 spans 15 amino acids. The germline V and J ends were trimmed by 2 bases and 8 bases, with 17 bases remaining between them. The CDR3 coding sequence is TGTGCCAGCAGTGAACAGGGGCCCTACGGTGGTACGCAGTATTTT. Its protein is CASSEQGPYGGTQYF.

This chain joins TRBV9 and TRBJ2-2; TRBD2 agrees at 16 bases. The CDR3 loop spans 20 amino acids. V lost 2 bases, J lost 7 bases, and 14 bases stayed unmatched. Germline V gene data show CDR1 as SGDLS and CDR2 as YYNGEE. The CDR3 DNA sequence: TGTGCCAGCAGCGTCCGAGACCCCGGGACTAGCGGGAGGGCCAACGGGGAGCTGTTTTTT. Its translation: CASSVRDPGTSGRANGELFF.

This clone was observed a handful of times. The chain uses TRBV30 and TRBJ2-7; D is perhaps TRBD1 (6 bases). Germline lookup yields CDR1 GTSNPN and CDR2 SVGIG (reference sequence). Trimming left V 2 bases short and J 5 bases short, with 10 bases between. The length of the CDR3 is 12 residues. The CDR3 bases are TGTGCCTGGAGTCCAGGGGATAACGAGCAGTACTTC. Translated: CAWSPGDNEQYF.

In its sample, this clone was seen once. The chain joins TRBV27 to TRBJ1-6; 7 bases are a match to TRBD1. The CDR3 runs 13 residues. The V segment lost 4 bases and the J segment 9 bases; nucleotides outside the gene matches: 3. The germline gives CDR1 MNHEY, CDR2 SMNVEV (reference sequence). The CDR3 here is CASSYRGFSPLHF. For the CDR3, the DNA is TGTGCCAGCAGTTACAGGGGTTTTTCACCCCTCCACTTT.

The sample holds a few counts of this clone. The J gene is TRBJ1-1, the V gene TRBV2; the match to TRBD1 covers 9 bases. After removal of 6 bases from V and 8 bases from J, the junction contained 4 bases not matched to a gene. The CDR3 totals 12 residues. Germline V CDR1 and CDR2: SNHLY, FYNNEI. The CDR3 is CASRWTGEEAFF. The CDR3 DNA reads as TGTGCCAGCAGATGGACAGGGGAAGAAGCTTTCTTT. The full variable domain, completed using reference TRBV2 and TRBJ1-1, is EPEVTQTPSHQVTQMGQEVILRCVPISNHLYFYWYRQILGQKVEFLVSFYNNEISEKSEIFDDQFSVERPDGSNFTLKIRSTKLEDSAMYFCASRWTGEEAFFGQGTRLTVV.

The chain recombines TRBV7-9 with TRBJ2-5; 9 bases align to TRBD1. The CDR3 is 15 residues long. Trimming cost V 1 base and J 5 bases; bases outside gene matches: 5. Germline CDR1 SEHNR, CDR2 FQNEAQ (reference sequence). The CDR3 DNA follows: TGTGCCAGCAGCTTAGGGACAGGGGATCTGGAGACCCAGTACTTC. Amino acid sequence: CASSLGTGDLETQYF.

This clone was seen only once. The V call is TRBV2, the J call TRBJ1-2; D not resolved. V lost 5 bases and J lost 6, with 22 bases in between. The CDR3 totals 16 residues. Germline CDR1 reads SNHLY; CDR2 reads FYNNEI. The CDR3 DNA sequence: TGTGCCAGCAGTAGAATGCGGACGGGAGGAAGCGATGGCTACACCTTC. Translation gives CASSRMRTGGSDGYTF.